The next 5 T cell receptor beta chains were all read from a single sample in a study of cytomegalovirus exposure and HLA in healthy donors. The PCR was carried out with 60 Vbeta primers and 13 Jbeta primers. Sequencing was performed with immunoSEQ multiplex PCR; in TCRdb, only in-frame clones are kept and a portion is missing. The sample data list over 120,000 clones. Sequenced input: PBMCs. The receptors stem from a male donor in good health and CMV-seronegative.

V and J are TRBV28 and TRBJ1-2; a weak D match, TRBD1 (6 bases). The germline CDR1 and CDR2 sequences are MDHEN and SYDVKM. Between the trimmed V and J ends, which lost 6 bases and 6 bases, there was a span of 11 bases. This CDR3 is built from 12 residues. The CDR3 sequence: CASRQGVDGYTF. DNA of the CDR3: TGTGCCAGCAGACAGGGAGTGGATGGCTACACCTTC.

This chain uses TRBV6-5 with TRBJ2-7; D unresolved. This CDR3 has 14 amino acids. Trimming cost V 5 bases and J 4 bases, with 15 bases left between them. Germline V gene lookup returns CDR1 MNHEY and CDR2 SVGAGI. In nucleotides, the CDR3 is TGTGCCAGCAGTGCCAGTGGGTCTAGTTACGAGCAGTACTTC. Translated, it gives CASSASGSSYEQYF.

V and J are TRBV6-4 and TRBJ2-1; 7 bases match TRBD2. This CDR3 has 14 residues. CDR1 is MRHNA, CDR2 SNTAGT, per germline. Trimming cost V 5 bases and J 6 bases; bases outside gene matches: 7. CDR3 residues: CASSREAGINEQFF. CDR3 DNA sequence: TGTGCCAGCAGTAGGGAAGCGGGAATCAATGAGCAGTTCTTC.

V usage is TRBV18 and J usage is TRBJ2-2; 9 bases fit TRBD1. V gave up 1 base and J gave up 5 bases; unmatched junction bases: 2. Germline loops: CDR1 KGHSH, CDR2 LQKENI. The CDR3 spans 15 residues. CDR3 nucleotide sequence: TGTGCCAGCTCACCACGGACAGGGGAGACCGGGGAGCTGTTTTTT. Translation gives CASSPRTGETGELFF.

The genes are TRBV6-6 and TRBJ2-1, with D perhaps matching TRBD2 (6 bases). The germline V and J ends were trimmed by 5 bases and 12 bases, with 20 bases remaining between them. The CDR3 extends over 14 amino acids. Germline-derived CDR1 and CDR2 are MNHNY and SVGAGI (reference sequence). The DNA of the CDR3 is TGTGCCAGCAGTGCCGGACTACTCTCTAAATGGCAGTTCTTC. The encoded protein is CASSAGLLSKWQFF.